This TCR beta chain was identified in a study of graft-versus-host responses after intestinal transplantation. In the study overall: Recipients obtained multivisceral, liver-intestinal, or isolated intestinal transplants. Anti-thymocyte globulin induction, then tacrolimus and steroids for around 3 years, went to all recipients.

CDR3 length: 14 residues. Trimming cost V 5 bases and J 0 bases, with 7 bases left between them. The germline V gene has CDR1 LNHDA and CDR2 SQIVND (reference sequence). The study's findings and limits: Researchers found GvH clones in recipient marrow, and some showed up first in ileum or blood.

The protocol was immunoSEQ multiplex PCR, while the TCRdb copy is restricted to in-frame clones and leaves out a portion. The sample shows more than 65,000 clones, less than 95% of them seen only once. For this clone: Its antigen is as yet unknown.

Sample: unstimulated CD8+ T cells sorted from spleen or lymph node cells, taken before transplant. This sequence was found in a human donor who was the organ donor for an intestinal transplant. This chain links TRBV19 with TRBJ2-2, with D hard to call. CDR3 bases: TGTGCCAGTAGTGCCGGCCCGAACACCGGGGAGCTGTTTTTT. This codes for CASSAGPNTGELFF. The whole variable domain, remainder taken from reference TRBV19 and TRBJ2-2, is DGGITQSPKYLFRKEGQNVTLSCEQNLNHDAMYWYRQDPGQGLRLIYYSQIVNDFQKGDIAEGYSVSREKKESFPLTVTSAQKNPTAFYLCASSAGPNTGELFFGEGSRLTVL.